Ten or more counts support the clone carrying this T cell receptor beta chain. Unique molecular identifiers were incorporated during preparation of the TCRbeta library. TCRdb re-analysed the PCR reads in MiXCR, keeping a single row per CDR3 protein. The table has 240,000 or so distinct CDR3 sequences, around 12% seen once. This sample stems from a study of T-cell reconstitution after alpha-beta-depleted transplantation in children. Looked up from germline, CDR1 is SQVTM and CDR2 is ANQGSEA. The CDR3 covers 14 residues. Trimming cost V 7 bases and J 3 bases; bases outside gene matches: 12. This sample comprised PBMCs from the stem cell graft donor, obtained from the stem cell graft. The TCR originated in a human donor who donated a stem cell graft to a child with acute lymphoblastic leukemia. The V call is TRBV29-1, the J call TRBJ2-7; 7 positions match TRBD1. CDR3 nucleotide sequence: TGCAGCGCCATCGTACAACGGACAGGCTACGAGCAGTACTTC. It codes for CSAIVQRTGYEQYF.